The 16 T cell receptor beta chains presented below share a single source sample, sequenced in a study of T cell responses to AZD1222 COVID-19 vaccine. Here immunoSEQ multiplex PCR was the method, and the copy in TCRdb shows in-frame clones only, minus some. The top ten hold around 1.9% of the sample, which has 110,000 to 150,000 clones, 92% seen once. The starting material was peripheral blood, obtained on day 0 of AZD1222 vaccination. The origin of the receptors is an adult in good health.

This chain joins TRBV4-3 and TRBJ1-6; the match to TRBD1 covers 9 bases. This CDR3 comprises 15 residues. The ends lost 0 bases at V and 8 bases at J; junction bases unmatched: 2. Germline loops: CDR1 LGHNA, CDR2 YSLEER. For the CDR3, the DNA is TGCGCCAGCAGCCAAGACCGGGACAGGGATTCACCCCTCCACTTT. Translation: CASSQDRDRDSPLHF.

The genes are TRBV10-1 and TRBJ2-3; D unclear. V lost 4 bases, J lost 6 bases, and 8 bases lay in between. Germline V CDR1 and CDR2: WNHNN, SYGVQD (reference sequence). This CDR3 region has 12 residues. CDR3 coding DNA: TGCGCCAGCAGTGCGTCTATGGATACGCAGTATTTT. This encodes CASSASMDTQYF.

The chain carries TRBV7-3 and TRBJ1-6; a possible D gene is TRBD1 (6 bases). The length of the CDR3 is 14 residues. Germline V lookup: CDR1 SGHTA, CDR2 FQGTGA. V was trimmed by 2 bases and J by 7 bases, leaving 9 bases between them. CDR3 protein: CASSLVGGNSPLHF. In DNA, the CDR3 is TGTGCCAGCAGCTTAGTGGGGGGCAATTCACCCCTCCACTTT.

The chain links TRBV2 to TRBJ2-3; TRBD1 might be the D (5 bases). The V end was cut by 2 bases, the J end by 4 bases, with 10 bases between. CDR1 is SNHLY, CDR2 FYNNEI, per germline. The CDR3 totals 14 residues. The DNA of the CDR3 is TGTGCCAGCAGTGAAACTTGGGGCCCAGATACGCAGTATTTT. Amino acids: CASSETWGPDTQYF.

This chain joins TRBV5-1 and TRBJ1-6, with 7 bases that match TRBD1. The CDR3 covers 14 residues. Germline CDR1 reads SGHRS; CDR2 reads YFSETQ. V shed 0 bases and J 10 bases; nucleotides not matched to a gene: 4. CDR3 bases: TGCGCCAGCAGCTTGGAGGGGGCTGGATCACCCCTCCACTTT. This sequence encodes CASSLEGAGSPLHF. Together with reference TRBV5-1 and TRBJ1-6, the CDR3 gives the full variable domain: KAGVTQTPRYLIKTRGQQVTLSCSPISGHRSVSWYQQTPGQGLQFLFEYFSETQRNKGNFPGRFSGRQFSNSRSEMNVSTLELGDSALYLCASSLEGAGSPLHFGNGTRLTVT.

The V gene is TRBV3-1 (or the pseudogene TRBV3-2), the J gene TRBJ2-7; possible D gene TRBD1, 5 bases. CDR1 is LGHDT, CDR2 YNNKEL, per germline (reference sequence). The V end was cut by 1 base, the J end by 0 bases, with 7 bases between. The length of the CDR3 is 14 residues. Here the CDR3 DNA reads TGTGCCAGCAGCCAAGGGGGCTACTCCTACGAGCAGTACTTC. Protein sequence: CASSQGGYSYEQYF.

The chain combines TRBV6-2 or TRBV6-3 with TRBJ1-2; a weak D match, TRBD1 (5 bases). CDR3 length: 15 amino acids. The V gene lost 2 bases and the J gene lost 0 bases, with 10 bases spanning the gap. Germline CDR1 and CDR2: MNHEY and SVGEGT. The CDR3 DNA follows: TGTGCCAGCAGTTACCGGCAGGGAACTAACTATGGCTACACCTTC. Its translation: CASSYRQGTNYGYTF.

This chain joins TRBV19 and TRBJ2-4; 8 bases are a match to TRBD1. Germline CDR1 reads LNHDA; CDR2 reads SQIVND (reference sequence). After removal of 7 bases from V and 6 bases from J, the junction contained 8 bases not matched to a gene. CDR3 length: 14 residues. The CDR3 coding sequence is TGTGCCAGTACGCCAGGGGGCCGTGTAAACATTCAGTACTTC. This translates into CASTPGGRVNIQYF. The full variable domain, its missing parts supplied by reference TRBV19 and TRBJ2-4, is DGGITQSPKYLFRKEGQNVTLSCEQNLNHDAMYWYRQDPGQGLRLIYYSQIVNDFQKGDIAEGYSVSREKKESFPLTVTSAQKNPTAFYLCASTPGGRVNIQYFGAGTRLSVL.

DNA of the CDR3: TGTGCCAGCAGCCAGGGGACCCGGGCCAACGTCCTGACTTTC. Protein sequence: CASSQGTRANVLTF. The chain links TRBV7-2 to TRBJ2-6; D might be TRBD1 (6 bases). V gave up 5 bases and J gave up 5 bases, with 10 bases separating them. In germline, CDR1 is SGHTA, CDR2 FQGNSA. The CDR3 sequence is 14 residues long.

The chain carries TRBV10-3 and TRBJ2-3; perhaps D is TRBD1 or TRBD2 (6 bases each). The length of the CDR3 is 14 residues. Trimming removed 8 bases at V and 2 bases at J, with 14 bases between. The germline CDR1 and CDR2 sequences are ENHRY and SYGVKD. The CDR3 sequence is CAIGGTTVTDTQYF. The CDR3 DNA reads TGTGCCATCGGGGGGACAACCGTCACAGATACGCAGTATTTT.

The chain combines TRBV19 with TRBJ2-7; the D gene is possibly TRBD1 (5 bases). V was shortened by 5 bases and J by 4 bases, with 9 bases between the two germline ends. Germline V gene lookup returns CDR1 LNHDA and CDR2 SQIVND (reference sequence). The CDR3 has 12 amino acids. CDR3 sequence (DNA): TGTGCCAGTAGTGCGACAGAATACGAGCAGTACTTC. Translating it yields CASSATEYEQYF.

This chain uses TRBV15 with TRBJ1-3; 7 bases fit TRBD1. Looked up from germline, CDR1 is LNHNV and CDR2 is YYDKDF (reference sequence). J lost 6 bases, V lost 0 bases, and 5 bases had no gene match. The CDR3 extends over 15 amino acids. The CDR3 DNA follows: TGTGCCACCAGCAGAGACAGGGGGTTTGCAAACACCATATATTTT. Protein sequence: CATSRDRGFANTIYF.

The genes are TRBV5-1 and TRBJ1-2; no definite D call. The germline V and J ends were trimmed by 2 bases and 2 bases, with 10 bases remaining between them. The CDR3 contains 14 residues. Germline-derived CDR1 and CDR2 are SGHRS and YFSETQ. The CDR3 sequence: CASSFRGQNYGYTF. The CDR3 DNA follows: TGCGCCAGCAGCTTTCGTGGCCAGAACTATGGCTACACCTTC.

The V and J genes are TRBV3-1 (or the pseudogene TRBV3-2) and TRBJ1-3; no definite D call. Germline lookup yields CDR1 LGHDT and CDR2 YNNKEL (reference sequence). CDR3 size: 10 residues. The V gene lost 6 bases and the J gene lost 7 bases, with 4 bases spanning the gap. DNA for the CDR3: TGTGCCAGCAGGATTAACACCATATATTTT. It yields the protein CASRINTIYF.

This sequence joins TRBV5-1 and TRBJ1-6, with 7 bases lining up with TRBD1. CDR3 length: 13 amino acids. V gave up 0 bases and J gave up 9 bases; unmatched junction bases: 0. Germline V lookup: CDR1 SGHRS, CDR2 YFSETQ. In nucleotides, the CDR3 is TGCGCCAGCAGCTTGGACAGGGGTTCACCCCTCCACTTT. Translating it yields CASSLDRGSPLHF. Combining the CDR3 with reference TRBV5-1 and TRBJ1-6 gives the whole variable domain KAGVTQTPRYLIKTRGQQVTLSCSPISGHRSVSWYQQTPGQGLQFLFEYFSETQRNKGNFPGRFSGRQFSNSRSEMNVSTLELGDSALYLCASSLDRGSPLHFGNGTRLTVT.

This chain joins TRBV4-2 and TRBJ1-6; D is ambiguous. The V gene lost 1 base and the J gene lost 8 bases, with 9 bases spanning the gap. Germline V gives CDR1 LGHNA, CDR2 YNFKEQ. The CDR3 has 14 amino acids. The CDR3 protein is CASSQGSRDSPLHF. In DNA form, the CDR3 reads TGTGCCAGCAGCCAAGGTTCAAGGGATTCACCCCTCCACTTT.